This entry describes one T cell receptor beta chain. V lost 1 base and J 6 bases, leaving 10 bases between the germline ends. The CDR3 length is 13 residues. Germline CDR1 reads SGHVS; CDR2 reads FNYEAQ. This sample is drawn from a study of OX40 agonist ivuxolimab in advanced cancers. Cycle 7 day 1, cycle 4 day 1, and baseline were the timepoints at which blood was sampled. The protocol was immunoSEQ multiplex PCR, while the TCRdb copy is restricted to in-frame clones and leaves out a portion. This sample has approximately 87,000 clones, with 91% found just once. The receptor's source is an adult with an advanced solid tumor such as melanoma, head and neck, liver or kidney cancer. V and J are TRBV7-6 and TRBJ2-7; TRBD1 is a possible D gene (5 bases). Sequenced material: CD4+ or CD8+ T cells sorted from blood, taken in a trial of the OX40 agonist ivuxolimab. CDR3 amino acids: CASSLGQQGEQYF. CDR3 nucleotides: TGTGCCAGCAGCTTAGGACAGCAAGGCGAGCAGTACTTC.